These 16 T cell receptor beta chains came from one sample sequenced in a study of T cell repertoires in cytomegalovirus infection (dated by TCRdb to between 2017 and 2020). Instrument used: Illumina HiSeq 1500. The public reads were quality trimmed at Q25 with fastp and then assembled into clones with MiXCR by TCRdb, keeping productive beta chains. Rows with a matching CDR3 protein are joined into one entry that keeps the most common DNA and genes. This sample lists about 350,000 distinct CDR3 sequences; roughly 34% were detected once. The ten largest clones add up to roughly 14% of the sample. This specimen's treatment or condition label, interpreted: in vitro stimulation with specific CMV peptide epitopes to enrich CMV-specific T cells. For these receptors, no antigen is known. The sample consisted of cultured PBMCs, taken from culture after CMV antigen stimulation. The receptors derive from a human donor in good health (CMV status not recorded). Some clones in this sample may be carry-over from other donors' samples.

The chain is built from TRBV19 and TRBJ1-2; 7 bases are a match to TRBD1. The CDR3 runs to 12 residues. The V and J ends lost 7 bases and 4 bases, in that order; junction bases with no gene match: 3. Per the germline V gene, CDR1 is LNHDA and CDR2 is SQIVND (reference sequence). The CDR3: CASNPGGYGYTF. The CDR3 DNA reads as TGTGCCAGTAACCCAGGGGGCTATGGCTACACCTTC.

The chain couples TRBV4-2 to TRBJ1-5, with D unclear. V lost 4 bases and J 0 bases, leaving 4 bases between the germline ends. There are 13 residues in the CDR3. Germline V CDR1 and CDR2: LGHNA, YNFKEQ. This chain's CDR3 is CASSRYSNQPQHF. CDR3 in DNA: TGTGCCAGCAGCCGGTATAGCAATCAGCCCCAGCATTTT.

This clonotype was picked up many times. J is TRBJ2-3 and V is TRBV7-2; the D call may be TRBD1 or TRBD2 (5 bases each). With 5 bases removed from V and 6 bases from J, the gap between germline ends came to 18 bases. This CDR3 region has 15 residues. Germline CDR1 and CDR2: SGHTA and FQGNSA. The CDR3 is CASSPYRGESDTQYF. DNA of the CDR3: TGTGCCAGCAGCCCTTACCGAGGGGAGAGTGATACGCAGTATTTT.

This rearrangement joins TRBV4-1 to TRBJ1-5; D remains ambiguous. The ends were cut back, 4 bases at V and 6 bases at J, with 13 bases in the middle. Germline CDR1 and CDR2: MGHRA and YSYEKL. The CDR3 has 14 residues. In DNA, the CDR3 is TGCGCCAGCAGCCGAGCGGGTTTCAGTCAGCCCCAGCATTTT. Its protein is CASSRAGFSQPQHF.

This clonotype turned up a few times. The chain couples TRBV28 to TRBJ2-5; no definite D call. Germline CDR1 is MDHEN and CDR2 is SYDVKM. The CDR3 totals 14 residues. V was pared by 4 bases and J by 1 base, with 10 bases between. The CDR3 DNA sequence: TGTGCCAGCAGTTCCCCCCCCCCCCAAGAGACCCAGTACTTC. It specifies CASSSPPPQETQYF.

V gene TRBV6-4 combines with J gene TRBJ2-2, with 10 bases identical to TRBD2. CDR3 length: 16 residues. V lost 5 bases, J lost 3 bases, and 6 bases stayed unmatched. Germline V gives CDR1 MRHNA, CDR2 SNTAGT. The chain's CDR3 is CASSRTSGIDTGELFF. The CDR3 DNA sequence: TGTGCCAGCAGTCGTACTAGCGGGATAGACACCGGGGAGCTGTTTTTT.

The gene calls are TRBV7-8 and TRBJ1-2; 10 bases are a match to TRBD1. The CDR3 is made up of 14 amino acids. The germline gives CDR1 SGHVS, CDR2 FQNEAQ. Trimming took 2 bases from V and 14 from J; bases not matched to a gene: 11. DNA of the CDR3: TGTGCCAGCAGCTTAAGAAGGGGGCGACAGGGGGCGACCTTC. This encodes CASSLRRGRQGATF. The variable domain in full, with the rest retrieved from reference TRBV7-8 and TRBJ1-2, is GAGVSQSPRYKVAKRGQDVALRCDPISGHVSLFWYQQALGQGPEFLTYFQNEAQLDKSGLPSDRFFAERPEGSVSTLKIQRTQQEDSAVYLCASSLRRGRQGATFGSGTRLTVV.

DNA for the CDR3: TGTGCCAGCAGCTTAAGCCCCGGGACCTTGTACGAGCAGTACTTC. Its translation is CASSLSPGTLYEQYF. V gene TRBV11-2 combines with J gene TRBJ2-7; D possibly matches TRBD1 or TRBD2 (5 bases each). The CDR3 is made up of 15 amino acids. Between the trimmed V and J ends, which lost 2 bases and 4 bases, there was a span of 15 bases. From germline, CDR1 is SGHAT and CDR2 FQNNGV.

This chain uses TRBV7-2 with TRBJ2-3; D is perhaps TRBD2 (5 bases). V was shortened by 0 bases and J by 0 bases, with 7 bases between the two germline ends. Germline V gives CDR1 SGHTA, CDR2 FQGNSA. This CDR3 spans 15 amino acids. The CDR3 DNA sequence: TGTGCCAGCAGCTTAGCGCCGGGGAGCACAGATACGCAGTATTTT. Amino acids: CASSLAPGSTDTQYF.

The chain uses TRBV12-3 or TRBV12-4 and TRBJ2-6; possible D gene TRBD2, 5 bases. Trimming stripped 2 bases from V and 0 bases from J, with 11 bases between. The CDR3 spans 17 residues. The CDR3 DNA is TGTGCCAGCAGTTTATCGCGGAGGAGCTCTGGGGCCAACGTCCTGACTTTC. It translates to CASSLSRRSSGANVLTF.

With respect to this clonotype: This may stem from a read error, because a much larger clone lies one nucleotide away. This chain uses TRBV4-3 with TRBJ2-1; D is ambiguous. Germline V lookup: CDR1 LGHNA, CDR2 YSLEER. V dropped 2 bases and J dropped 7 bases, with 15 bases sitting between them. This CDR3 spans 15 amino acids. CDR3 nucleotides: TGCGCCAGCAGCCAAAGCATAGCACCCGGGAATGAGCAGTTCTTC. Translated, it gives CASSQSIAPGNEQFF.

This clonotype has just a few counts. V is TRBV27 and J is TRBJ2-5, with D perhaps matching TRBD2 (6 bases). The CDR3 runs 16 residues. Germline CDR1 MNHEY, CDR2 SMNVEV (reference sequence). The V gene lost 2 bases and the J gene lost 1 base, with 14 bases spanning the gap. The CDR3 DNA sequence: TGTGCCAGCAGTTTACTCCCTGGGACTTCCCAAGAGACCCAGTACTTC. It specifies CASSLLPGTSQETQYF.

V and J are TRBV7-6 and TRBJ1-2, with 7 bases identical to TRBD1. The CDR3 length is 13 residues. V was clipped by 4 bases and J by 8 bases; unmatched bases: 7. Germline V lookup: CDR1 SGHVS, CDR2 FNYEAQ. This CDR3 is CASSSYRGRGYTF. CDR3 DNA: TGTGCCAGCAGCTCATACAGGGGCCGGGGCTACACCTTC.

This clonotype was seen more than once but under ten times. The chain uses TRBV19 and TRBJ2-2; 8 positions agree with TRBD2. Germline CDR1 and CDR2: LNHDA and SQIVND (reference sequence). Trimming cost V 3 bases and J 4 bases; bases outside gene matches: 10. This CDR3 contains 17 residues. This CDR3 is CASSMFPPGGVTGELFF. As DNA, the CDR3 is TGTGCCAGTAGTATGTTTCCTCCGGGAGGGGTCACCGGGGAGCTGTTTTTT.

A few counts support this clonotype. The V and J genes are TRBV12-3 or TRBV12-4 and TRBJ1-2, with D possibly matching TRBD1 (5 bases). The CDR3 loop spans 13 amino acids. V was pared by 6 bases and J by 7 bases, with 15 bases between. In DNA form, the CDR3 reads TGTGCCAGCAGACCACAGGTGGCGGGTGGCTACACCTTC. This codes for CASRPQVAGGYTF.

The chain has TRBV7-2 and TRBJ2-7; 9 nucleotides line up with TRBD2. This CDR3 comprises 15 residues. Germline-derived CDR1 and CDR2 are SGHTA and FQGNSA. V gave up 1 base and J gave up 3 bases; unmatched junction bases: 4. This chain's CDR3 is CASSLGGSGSYEQYV. CDR3 bases: TGTGCCAGCAGCTTAGGCGGTAGCGGGAGCTACGAGCAGTACGTC.